What follows are 15 T cell receptor beta chains derived from one specimen sequenced in a study of T cells after yellow fever vaccination (dated by TCRdb to about 2019). The library was produced with 5' RACE. The data were produced on an Illumina HiSeq 2500. The public sequencing data were trimmed at Q25 with fastp and processed into clonotypes with MiXCR by TCRdb, which kept only in-frame beta chains. One record per CDR3 amino acid sequence lists the most common genes and DNA. The sample table lists around 340,000 distinct CDR3 sequences, 8.5% to 9% of them with a count of one. Around 17% of the sample comes from the top ten. The treatment or condition tag for this specimen amounts to: live attenuated yellow fever vaccine strain. Sequencing used PBMCs, obtained on the day of the first yellow fever vaccination. The receptors derive from a man between 18 and 29 years old who received the YFV17D yellow fever vaccine.

The rearrangement uses TRBV6-1 and TRBJ1-3; 7 bases are a match to TRBD1. The CDR3 is 16 amino acids. Germline V lookup: CDR1 MNHNS, CDR2 SASEGT. Losses at the gene ends were 6 bases for V and 3 bases for J; bases not matched to a gene: 11. This chain's CDR3 is CASSPRTGFFGNTIYF. The CDR3 DNA sequence: TGTGCCAGCAGCCCCCGGACAGGTTTCTTTGGAAACACCATATATTTT.

This clonotype was observed at least ten times. The J gene is TRBJ2-1, the V gene TRBV7-2; 11 bases are a match to TRBD2. V gave up 4 bases and J gave up 3 bases; unmatched junction bases: 2. This CDR3 has 15 amino acids. Per the germline V gene, CDR1 is SGHTA and CDR2 is FQGNSA. DNA for the CDR3: TGTGCCAGCAGCTCTAGCGGGGGGAACTACAATGAGCAGTTCTTC. It translates to CASSSSGGNYNEQFF.

The chain has TRBV28 and TRBJ1-4, with D perhaps TRBD1 (5 bases). Germline CDR1 and CDR2: MDHEN and SYDVKM. This CDR3 contains 13 residues. Trimming stripped 8 bases from V and 8 bases from J, with 15 bases between. DNA of the CDR3: TGTGCCAGCCGCCAGGGTCGAGAGGAAAAACTGTTTTTT. Its protein is CASRQGREEKLFF.

This clonotype was counted only a few times. CDR3 in DNA: TGTGCCAGCAGCCCTAGGGGCCGGGGGGGCCACACCGGGGAGCTGTTTTTT. Encoded protein: CASSPRGRGGHTGELFF. The rearrangement uses TRBV7-2 and TRBJ2-2; 8 bases map to TRBD2. The CDR3 totals 17 residues. Germline V CDR1 and CDR2: SGHTA, FQGNSA. Trimming removed 5 bases from V and 3 bases from J; junction bases left unmatched: 11.

The V and J genes are TRBV2 and TRBJ2-1; D may be TRBD1 (5 bases). The germline V gene encodes CDR1 SNHLY and CDR2 FYNNEI. V was clipped by 6 bases and J by 4 bases, with 13 bases between them. CDR3 length equals 14 residues. CDR3 region: CASRNTGPYNEQFF. The CDR3 DNA sequence: TGTGCCAGCAGAAACACAGGACCTTACAATGAGCAGTTCTTC.

This clonotype showed up many times. This sequence joins TRBV9 and TRBJ1-4, with no clear D. V was clipped by 4 bases and J by 5 bases, with 12 bases between them. CDR1 and CDR2 (germline): SGDLS, YYNGEE. This CDR3 is built from 14 residues. Written as DNA, the CDR3 is TGTGCCAGCAGCCCCCGACGGACGAATGAAAAACTGTTTTTT. Residues: CASSPRRTNEKLFF. Full variable domain (outside the CDR3, taken from reference TRBV9 and TRBJ1-4): DSGVTQTPKHLITATGQRVTLRCSPRSGDLSVYWYQQSLDQGLQFLIQYYNGEERAKGNILERFSAQQFPDLHSELNLSSLELGDSALYFCASSPRRTNEKLFFGSGTQLSVL.

This clonotype was seen a few times. This chain connects TRBV10-3 to TRBJ2-1; tentatively, D is TRBD1 (5 bases). The CDR3 covers 15 residues. The germline V and J ends were trimmed by 2 bases and 9 bases, with 17 bases remaining between them. Looked up from germline, CDR1 is ENHRY and CDR2 is SYGVKD. Here the CDR3 DNA reads TGTGCCATCAGTGAGGAAGTTACGGACAAGGGTGAGCAGTTCTTC. It encodes CAISEEVTDKGEQFF.

The chain recombines TRBV12-3 or TRBV12-4 with TRBJ2-5; 7 positions agree with TRBD1. CDR3 length: 11 residues. The V gene end was trimmed by 5 bases and the J gene end by 12 bases; junction bases not matched to a gene: 6. As DNA, the CDR3 is TGTGCCAGCAGTCCAGGGGGAGCTGAGTACTTC. This translates into CASSPGGAEYF.

The chain couples TRBV6-1 to TRBJ2-7; D is undetermined. The ends were cut back, 4 bases at V and 9 bases at J, with 13 bases in the middle. CDR3 length equals 12 residues. Germline values: CDR1 MNHNS, CDR2 SASEGT. The CDR3 region is CASSVDPQVQYV. The CDR3 bases are TGTGCCAGCAGTGTGGACCCCCAGGTGCAGTACGTC.

At least ten counts were recorded for this clonotype. The V call is TRBV4-1, the J call TRBJ2-1; D gene ambiguous. Deletions cut 1 base from V and 1 base from J, with 11 bases between. The CDR3 length is 16 residues. CDR1 is MGHRA and CDR2 is YSYEKL in the germline V gene. The CDR3 sequence is CASSQVDLVSYNEQFF. The CDR3 DNA is TGCGCCAGCAGCCAAGTCGACCTAGTTTCCTACAATGAGCAGTTCTTC.

The chain couples TRBV5-4 to TRBJ2-3; TRBD2 agrees at 9 bases. V trimming: 0 bases; J trimming: 3 bases; junction bases outside the gene matches: 5. In germline, CDR1 is SGHNT, CDR2 YYREEE (reference sequence). This CDR3 is 16 amino acids long. The CDR3 sequence is CASSLEGGGATDTQYF. The CDR3 DNA follows: TGTGCCAGCAGCTTGGAAGGCGGGGGGGCTACAGATACGCAGTATTTT.

The chain couples TRBV11-2 to TRBJ2-7; D is tentatively TRBD1 or TRBD2 (5 bases each). V lost 5 bases, J lost 2 bases, and 13 bases lay in between. The germline CDR1 and CDR2 sequences are SGHAT and FQNNGV. This CDR3 region has 14 residues. Here the CDR3 DNA reads TGTGCCAGCAGCAACCGGGACCGAACCTACGAGCAGTACTTC. Translation gives CASSNRDRTYEQYF.

This chain uses TRBV7-2 with TRBJ2-3, with D maybe TRBD1 (5 bases). CDR3 size: 14 residues. Trimming cost V 5 bases and J 4 bases, with 13 bases left between them. CDR1 is SGHTA and CDR2 is FQGNSA in the germline V gene. The DNA of the CDR3 is TGTGCCAGCAGCGCGCGACTCAGGGCAGATACGCAGTATTTT. Amino acid sequence: CASSARLRADTQYF.

This clonotype was picked up a small number of times. V is TRBV20-1 and J is TRBJ1-2; possibly TRBD1 for D (5 bases). The V end lost 3 bases, the J end lost 2 bases, and 10 bases lay between the germline ends. The CDR3 spans 13 residues. CDR1 is DFQATT, CDR2 SNEGSKA, per germline (reference sequence). The CDR3 region has the DNA TGCAGTGCTAGCCAGGGAAGGAACTATGGCTACACCTTC. Its translation: CSASQGRNYGYTF.

This chain uses TRBV9 with TRBJ2-5; D is uncertain. Germline V gene lookup returns CDR1 SGDLS and CDR2 YYNGEE. The ends were cut back, 2 bases at V and 2 bases at J, with 19 bases in the middle. The CDR3 totals 17 residues. CDR3 DNA sequence: TGTGCCAGCAGCGTGACTGTCAGCCCGACCTCTCAAGAGACCCAGTACTTC. Translation: CASSVTVSPTSQETQYF.